This TCR beta chain was retrieved from a study of blood T cell repertoires in COVID-19. Method: immunoSEQ multiplex PCR; TCRdb's copy keeps in-frame clones and lacks some. The sample has around 99,000 clones; approximately 88% are singletons. The germline CDR1 and CDR2 sequences are MDHEN and SYDVKM. With 5 bases removed from V and 7 bases from J, the gap between germline ends came to 11 bases. The CDR3 contains 12 residues. The chain combines TRBV28 with TRBJ2-5; tentative D call: TRBD1 (6 bases). Sequencing used peripheral blood. This sequence originates from a human donor in a cohort sampled during active COVID-19. Here the CDR3 reads CASSLLQGTQYF. The CDR3 DNA reads TGTGCCAGCAGTCTATTACAGGGGACCCAGTACTTC.